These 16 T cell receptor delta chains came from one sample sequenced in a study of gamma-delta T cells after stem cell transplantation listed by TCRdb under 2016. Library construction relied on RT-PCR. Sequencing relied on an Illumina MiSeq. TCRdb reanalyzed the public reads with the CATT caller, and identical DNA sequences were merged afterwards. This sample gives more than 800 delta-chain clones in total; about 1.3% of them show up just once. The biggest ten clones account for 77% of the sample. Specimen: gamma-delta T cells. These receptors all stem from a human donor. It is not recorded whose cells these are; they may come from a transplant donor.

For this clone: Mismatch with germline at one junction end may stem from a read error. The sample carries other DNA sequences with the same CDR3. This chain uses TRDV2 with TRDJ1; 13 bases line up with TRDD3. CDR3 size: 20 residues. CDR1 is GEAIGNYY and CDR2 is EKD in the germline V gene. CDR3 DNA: TGCGCCTGTGAAAGACTCGTACTGGGGGATACGCCTACGGGCACCGATAAACTCATCTTT. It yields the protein CACERLVLGDTPTGTDKLIF.

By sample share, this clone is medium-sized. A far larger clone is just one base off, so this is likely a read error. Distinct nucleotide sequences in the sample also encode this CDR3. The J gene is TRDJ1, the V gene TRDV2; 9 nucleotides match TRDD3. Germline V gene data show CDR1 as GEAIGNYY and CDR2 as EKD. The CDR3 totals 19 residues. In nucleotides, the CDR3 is TGCGCCTGTGACACCGTTAGCCTGGGGGATCGGGAGGACACCGATAAACTCATCTTT. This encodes CACDTVSLGDREDTDKLIF.

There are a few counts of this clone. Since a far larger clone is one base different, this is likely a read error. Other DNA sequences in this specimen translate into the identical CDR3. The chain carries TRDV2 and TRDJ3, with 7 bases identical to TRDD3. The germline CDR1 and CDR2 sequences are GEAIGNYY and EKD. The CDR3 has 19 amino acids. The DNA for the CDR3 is TGTGCCTGCGACACAATGGGGGACATTAGCTCCTGGGACACCCGACAGATGTTTTTC. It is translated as CACDTMGDISSWDTRQMFF.

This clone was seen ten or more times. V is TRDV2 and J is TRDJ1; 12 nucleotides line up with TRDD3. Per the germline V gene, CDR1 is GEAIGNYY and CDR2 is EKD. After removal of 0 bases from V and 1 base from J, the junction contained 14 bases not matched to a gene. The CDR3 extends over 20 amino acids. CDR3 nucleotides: TGTGCCTGTGACACCGTTAGCCTGGGGGATACGCCTACGGGCACCGATAAACTCATCTTT. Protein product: CACDTVSLGDTPTGTDKLIF.

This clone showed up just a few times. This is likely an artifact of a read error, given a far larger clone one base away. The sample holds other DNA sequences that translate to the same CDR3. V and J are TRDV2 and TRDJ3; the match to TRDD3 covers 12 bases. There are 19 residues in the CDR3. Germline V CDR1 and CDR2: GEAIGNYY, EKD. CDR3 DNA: TGCGCCTGTGACACCTTACTGGGGGATACCCTAACGGGCACCCGACAGATGTTTTTC. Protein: CACDTLLGDTLTGTRQMFF.

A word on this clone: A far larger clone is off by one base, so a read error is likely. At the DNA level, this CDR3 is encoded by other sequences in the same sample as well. DNA for the CDR3: TGTGCCTGTGACCGTACTGGGGGATACTCGAGCTCCTGGGACACCCGACAAATGTTTTTC. Translating it yields CACDRTGGYSSSWDTRQMFF. The rearrangement uses TRDV2 and TRDJ3; 12 nucleotides line up with TRDD3. The CDR3 covers 20 residues. Germline-derived CDR1 and CDR2 are GEAIGNYY and EKD.

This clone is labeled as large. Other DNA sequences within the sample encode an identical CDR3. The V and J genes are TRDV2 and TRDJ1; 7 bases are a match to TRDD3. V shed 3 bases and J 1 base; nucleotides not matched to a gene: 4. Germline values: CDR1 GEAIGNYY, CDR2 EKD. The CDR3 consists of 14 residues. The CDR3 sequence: CACDGLGFTDKLIF. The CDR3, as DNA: TGTGCCTGTGACGGACTGGGGTTCACCGATAAACTCATCTTT.

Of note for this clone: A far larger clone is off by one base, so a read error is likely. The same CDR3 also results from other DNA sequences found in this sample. CDR3 in amino acids: CACDTVVRGSSTDKLIF. The CDR3 DNA is TGTGCCTGTGACACCGTCGTCAGGGGATCCAGCACCGATAAACTCATCTTT. The chain couples TRDV2 to TRDJ1, with D possibly TRDD3 on 6 matching bases. Per the germline V gene, CDR1 is GEAIGNYY and CDR2 is EKD. The V gene lost 0 bases and the J gene lost 1 base, with 17 bases spanning the gap. The CDR3 runs to 17 residues.

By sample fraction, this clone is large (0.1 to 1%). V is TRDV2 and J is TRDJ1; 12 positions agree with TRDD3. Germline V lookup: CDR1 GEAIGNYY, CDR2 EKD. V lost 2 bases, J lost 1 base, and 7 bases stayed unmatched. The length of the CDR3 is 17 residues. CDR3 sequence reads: CACDILGDTGPTDKLIF. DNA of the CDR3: TGTGCCTGTGACATACTGGGGGATACCGGACCCACCGATAAACTCATCTTT.

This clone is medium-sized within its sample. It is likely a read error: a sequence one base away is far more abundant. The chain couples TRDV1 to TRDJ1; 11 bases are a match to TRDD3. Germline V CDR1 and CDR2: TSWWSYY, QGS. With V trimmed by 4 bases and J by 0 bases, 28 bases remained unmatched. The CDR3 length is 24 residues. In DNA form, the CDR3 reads TGTGCTCTTGGGGGAGACGGCCTCCCTCTGATCTGGGGGATACCTGGGCCTTACACCGATAAACTCATCTTT. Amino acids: CALGGDGLPLIWGIPGPYTDKLIF.

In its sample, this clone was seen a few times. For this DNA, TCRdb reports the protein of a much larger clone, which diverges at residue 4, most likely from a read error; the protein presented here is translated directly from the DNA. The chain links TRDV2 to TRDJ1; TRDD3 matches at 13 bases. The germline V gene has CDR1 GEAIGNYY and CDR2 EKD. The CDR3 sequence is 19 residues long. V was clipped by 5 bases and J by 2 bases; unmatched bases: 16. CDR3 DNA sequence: TGTGCCTGTGGCCTACTGGGGGATACGCGGGGGAGGAAAACCGATAAACTCATCTTT. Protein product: CACGLLGDTRGRKTDKLIF.

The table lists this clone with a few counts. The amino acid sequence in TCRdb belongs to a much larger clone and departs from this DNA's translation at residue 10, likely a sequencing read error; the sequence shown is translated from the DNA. This chain's CDR3 is CACDLMGMSVKLIF. CDR3 in DNA: TGTGCCTGTGATCTTATGGGGATGTCTGTAAAACTCATCTTT. The rearrangement links TRDV2 to TRDJ1, with D perhaps matching TRDD3 (6 bases). The CDR3 length is 14 residues. Germline CDR1 reads GEAIGNYY; CDR2 reads EKD. V was clipped by 4 bases and J by 8 bases, with 19 bases between them.

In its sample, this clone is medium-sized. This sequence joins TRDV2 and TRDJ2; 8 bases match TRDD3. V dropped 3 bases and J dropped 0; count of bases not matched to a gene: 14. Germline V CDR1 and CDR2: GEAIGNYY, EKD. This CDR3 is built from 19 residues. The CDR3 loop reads CACDAVLGATPSLTAQLFF. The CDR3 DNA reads TGTGCCTGTGACGCCGTACTGGGGGCCACCCCCTCTTTGACAGCACAACTCTTCTTT.

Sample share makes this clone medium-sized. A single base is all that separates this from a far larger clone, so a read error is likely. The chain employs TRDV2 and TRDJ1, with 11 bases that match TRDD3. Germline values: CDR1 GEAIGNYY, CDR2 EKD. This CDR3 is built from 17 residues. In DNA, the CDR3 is TGTGCCTGTGACCCCGTGGGGGATACGACCCACACCGATAAACCCATCTTT. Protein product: CACDPVGDTTHTDKPIF.

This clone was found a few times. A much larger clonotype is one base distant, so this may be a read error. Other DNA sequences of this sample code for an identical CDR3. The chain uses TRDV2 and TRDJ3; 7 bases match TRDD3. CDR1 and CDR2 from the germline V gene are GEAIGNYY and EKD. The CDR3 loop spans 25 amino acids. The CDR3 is CACDTVSGWGTPLRLSSWDTRQMFF. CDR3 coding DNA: TGTGCCTGTGACACCGTGAGTGGATGGGGGACCCCGCTTCGTTTATCGTCCTGGGACACCCGACAGATGTTCTTC.

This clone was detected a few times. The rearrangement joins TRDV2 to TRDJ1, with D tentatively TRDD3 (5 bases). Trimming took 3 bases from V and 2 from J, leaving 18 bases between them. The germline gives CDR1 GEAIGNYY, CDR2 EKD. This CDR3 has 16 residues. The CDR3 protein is CACDSVGFRPTDKLIF. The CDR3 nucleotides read TGTGCCTGTGACTCCGTGGGATTTAGACCTACCGATAAACTCATCTTT.